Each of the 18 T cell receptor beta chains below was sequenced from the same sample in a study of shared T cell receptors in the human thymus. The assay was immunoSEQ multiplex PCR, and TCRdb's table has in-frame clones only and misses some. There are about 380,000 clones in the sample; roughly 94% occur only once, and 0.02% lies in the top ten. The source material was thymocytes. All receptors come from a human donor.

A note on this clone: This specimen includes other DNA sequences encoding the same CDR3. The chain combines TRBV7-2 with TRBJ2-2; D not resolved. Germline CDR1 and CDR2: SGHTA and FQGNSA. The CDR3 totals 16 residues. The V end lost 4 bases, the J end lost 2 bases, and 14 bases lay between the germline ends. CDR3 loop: CASSSVGGRNTGELFF. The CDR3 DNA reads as TGTGCCAGCAGCTCCGTAGGTGGGCGAAACACCGGGGAGCTGTTTTTT.

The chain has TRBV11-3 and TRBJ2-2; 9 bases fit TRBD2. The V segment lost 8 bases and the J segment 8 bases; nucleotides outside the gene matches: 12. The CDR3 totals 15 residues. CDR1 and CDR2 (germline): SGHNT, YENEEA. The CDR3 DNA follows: TGTGCCAGCCGTGGCGGGAGGGCCAACGATGGGGAGCTGTTTTTT. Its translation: CASRGGRANDGELFF. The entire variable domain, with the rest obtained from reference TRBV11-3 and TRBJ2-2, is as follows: EAGVVQSPRYKIIEKKQPVAFWCNPISGHNTLYWYLQNLGQGPELLIRYENEEAVDDSQLPKDRFSAERLKGVDSTLKIQPAELGDSAVYLCASRGGRANDGELFFGEGSRLTVL.

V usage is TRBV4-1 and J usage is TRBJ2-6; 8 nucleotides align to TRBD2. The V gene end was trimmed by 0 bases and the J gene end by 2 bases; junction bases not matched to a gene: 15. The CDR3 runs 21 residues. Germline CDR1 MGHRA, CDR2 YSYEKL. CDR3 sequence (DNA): TGCGCCAGCAGCCAAGATAGTGGTGCGGGGGGCCCAAGGACTGGGGCCAACGTCCTGACTTTC. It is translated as CASSQDSGAGGPRTGANVLTF.

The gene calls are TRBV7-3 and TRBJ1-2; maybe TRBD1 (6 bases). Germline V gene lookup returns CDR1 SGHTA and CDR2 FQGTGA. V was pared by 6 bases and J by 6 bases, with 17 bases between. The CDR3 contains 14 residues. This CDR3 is CASRQGKFGDGYTF. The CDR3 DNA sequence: TGTGCCAGCAGACAGGGCAAGTTTGGAGATGGCTACACCTTC.

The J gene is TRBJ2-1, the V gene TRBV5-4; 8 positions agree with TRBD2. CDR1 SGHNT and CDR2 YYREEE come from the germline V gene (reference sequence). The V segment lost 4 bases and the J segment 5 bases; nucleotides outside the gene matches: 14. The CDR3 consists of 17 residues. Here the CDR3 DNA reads TGTGCCAGCAGCCCTGACAGGTTCGCGGGGGGAAACAATGAGCAGTTCTTC. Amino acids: CASSPDRFAGGNNEQFF.

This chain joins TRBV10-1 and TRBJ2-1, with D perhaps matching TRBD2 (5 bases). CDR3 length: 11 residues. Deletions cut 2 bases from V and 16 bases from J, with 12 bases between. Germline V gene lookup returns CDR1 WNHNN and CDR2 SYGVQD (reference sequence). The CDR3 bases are TGCGCCAGCAGTGAGGGAGAGCGGCCCTTCTTC. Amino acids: CASSEGERPFF.

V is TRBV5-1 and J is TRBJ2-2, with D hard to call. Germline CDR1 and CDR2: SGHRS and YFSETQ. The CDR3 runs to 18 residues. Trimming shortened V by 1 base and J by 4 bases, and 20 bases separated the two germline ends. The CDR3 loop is CASSLSQIGALITGELFF. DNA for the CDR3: TGCGCCAGCAGCTTGAGCCAAATCGGCGCCCTAATCACCGGGGAGCTGTTTTTT.

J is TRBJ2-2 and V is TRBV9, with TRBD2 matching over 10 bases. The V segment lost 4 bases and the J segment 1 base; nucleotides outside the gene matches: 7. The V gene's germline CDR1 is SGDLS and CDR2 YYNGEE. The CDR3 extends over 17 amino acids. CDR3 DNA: TGTGCCAGCAGCAAAAGACTAGCGGGTAGGAACACCGGGGAGCTGTTTTTT. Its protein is CASSKRLAGRNTGELFF. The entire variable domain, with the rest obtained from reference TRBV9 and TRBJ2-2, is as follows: DSGVTQTPKHLITATGQRVTLRCSPRSGDLSVYWYQQSLDQGLQFLIQYYNGEERAKGNILERFSAQQFPDLHSELNLSSLELGDSALYFCASSKRLAGRNTGELFFGEGSRLTVL.

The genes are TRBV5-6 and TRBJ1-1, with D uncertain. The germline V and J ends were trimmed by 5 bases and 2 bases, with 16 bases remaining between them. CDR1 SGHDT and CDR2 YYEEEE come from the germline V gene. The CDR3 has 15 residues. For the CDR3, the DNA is TGTGCCAGCAGTAGACCCACTCGGGGTAACACTGAAGCTTTCTTT. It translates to CASSRPTRGNTEAFF.

For the CDR3, the DNA is TGCGCCAGCAGTTTTGGACAGACCCTCTATGGCTACACCTTC. It translates to CASSFGQTLYGYTF. The chain has TRBV5-1 and TRBJ1-2, with D tentatively TRBD1 (6 bases). Trimming removed 5 bases from V and 4 bases from J, with 15 bases in between. In germline, CDR1 is SGHRS, CDR2 YFSETQ. This CDR3 spans 14 amino acids.

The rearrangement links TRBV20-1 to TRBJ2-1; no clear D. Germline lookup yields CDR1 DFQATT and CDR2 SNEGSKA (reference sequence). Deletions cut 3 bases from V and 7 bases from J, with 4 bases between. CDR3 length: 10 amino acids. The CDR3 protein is CSARRNEQFF. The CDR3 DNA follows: TGCAGTGCTAGGAGAAATGAGCAGTTCTTC.

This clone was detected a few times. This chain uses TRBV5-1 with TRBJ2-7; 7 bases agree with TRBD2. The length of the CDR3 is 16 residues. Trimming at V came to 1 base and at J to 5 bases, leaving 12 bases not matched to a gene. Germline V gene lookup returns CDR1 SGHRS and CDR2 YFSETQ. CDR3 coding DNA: TGCGCCAGCAGCTTGTGTGAGGTTGGGGGGGTCCACGAGCAGTACTTC. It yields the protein CASSLCEVGGVHEQYF.

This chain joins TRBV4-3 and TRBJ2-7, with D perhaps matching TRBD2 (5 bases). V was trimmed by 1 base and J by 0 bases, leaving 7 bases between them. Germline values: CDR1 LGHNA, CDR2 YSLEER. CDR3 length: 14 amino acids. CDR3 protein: CASSQGGSSYEQYF. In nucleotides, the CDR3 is TGCGCCAGCAGCCAAGGAGGGAGCTCCTACGAGCAGTACTTC.

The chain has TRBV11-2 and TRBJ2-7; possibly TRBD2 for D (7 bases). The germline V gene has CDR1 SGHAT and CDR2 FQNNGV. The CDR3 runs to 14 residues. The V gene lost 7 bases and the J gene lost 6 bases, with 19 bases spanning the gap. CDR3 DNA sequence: TGTGCCAGCACCCCCGCGGGGGCTGAAAGCGAGCAGTACTTC. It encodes CASTPAGAESEQYF.

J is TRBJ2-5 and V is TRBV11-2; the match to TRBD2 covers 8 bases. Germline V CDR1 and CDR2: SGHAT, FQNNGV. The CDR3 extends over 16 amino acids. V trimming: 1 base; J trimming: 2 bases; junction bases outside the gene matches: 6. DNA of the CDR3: TGTGCCAGCAGCTTAGGTAGCGGGATCGTACAAGAGACCCAGTACTTC. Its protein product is CASSLGSGIVQETQYF.

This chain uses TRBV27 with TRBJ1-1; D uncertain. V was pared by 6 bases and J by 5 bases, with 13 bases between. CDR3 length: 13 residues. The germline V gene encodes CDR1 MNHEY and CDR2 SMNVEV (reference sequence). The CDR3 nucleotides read TGTGCCAGCAGCCTCCCCGGGTGGACTGAAGCTTTCTTT. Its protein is CASSLPGWTEAFF.

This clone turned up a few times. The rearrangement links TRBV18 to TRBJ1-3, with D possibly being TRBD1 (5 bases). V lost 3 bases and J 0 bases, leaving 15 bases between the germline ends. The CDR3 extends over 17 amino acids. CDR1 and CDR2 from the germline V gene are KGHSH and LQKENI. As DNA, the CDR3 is TGTGCCAGCTCACCCCTCCGGCAGGGACCCTCTGGAAACACCATATATTTT. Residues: CASSPLRQGPSGNTIYF.

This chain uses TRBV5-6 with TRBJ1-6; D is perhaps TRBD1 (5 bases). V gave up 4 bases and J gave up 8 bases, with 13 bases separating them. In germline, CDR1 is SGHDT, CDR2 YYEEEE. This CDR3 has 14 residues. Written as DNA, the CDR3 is TGTGCCAGCAGCCTCCGGGACGGGGATTCACCCCTCCACTTT. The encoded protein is CASSLRDGDSPLHF.